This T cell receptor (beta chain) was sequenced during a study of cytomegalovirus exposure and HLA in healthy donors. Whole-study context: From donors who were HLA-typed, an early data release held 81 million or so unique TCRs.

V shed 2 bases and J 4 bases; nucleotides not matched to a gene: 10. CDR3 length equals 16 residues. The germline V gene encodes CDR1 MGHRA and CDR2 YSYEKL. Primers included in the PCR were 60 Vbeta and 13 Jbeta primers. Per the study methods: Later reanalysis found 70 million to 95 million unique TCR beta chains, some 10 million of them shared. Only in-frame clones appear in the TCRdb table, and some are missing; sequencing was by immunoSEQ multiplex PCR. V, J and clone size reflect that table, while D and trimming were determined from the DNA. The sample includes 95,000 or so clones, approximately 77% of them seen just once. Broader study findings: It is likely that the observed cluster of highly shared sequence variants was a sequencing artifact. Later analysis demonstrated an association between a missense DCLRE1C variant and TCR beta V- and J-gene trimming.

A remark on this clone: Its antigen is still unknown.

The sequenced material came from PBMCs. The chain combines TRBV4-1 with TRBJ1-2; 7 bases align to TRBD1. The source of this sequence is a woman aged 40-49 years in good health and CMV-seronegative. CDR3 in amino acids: CASSQTPTGYGYGYTF. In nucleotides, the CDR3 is TGCGCCAGCAGCCAAACGCCGACAGGGTACGGCTATGGCTACACCTTC.